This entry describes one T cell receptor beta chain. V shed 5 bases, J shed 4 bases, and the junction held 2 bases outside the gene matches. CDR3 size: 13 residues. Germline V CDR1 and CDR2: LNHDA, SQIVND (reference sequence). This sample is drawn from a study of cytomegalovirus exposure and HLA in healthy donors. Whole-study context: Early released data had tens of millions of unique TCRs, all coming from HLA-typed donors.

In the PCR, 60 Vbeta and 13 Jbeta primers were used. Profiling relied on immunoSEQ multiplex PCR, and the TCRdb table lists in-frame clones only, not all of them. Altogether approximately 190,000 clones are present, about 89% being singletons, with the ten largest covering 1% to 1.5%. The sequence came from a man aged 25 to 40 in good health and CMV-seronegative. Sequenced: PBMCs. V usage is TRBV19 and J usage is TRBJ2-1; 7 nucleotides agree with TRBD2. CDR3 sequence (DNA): TGTGCCAGTAGTTCTAGCGGTTACAATGAGCAGTTCTTC. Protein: CASSSSGYNEQFF. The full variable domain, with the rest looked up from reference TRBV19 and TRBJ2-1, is DGGITQSPKYLFRKEGQNVTLSCEQNLNHDAMYWYRQDPGQGLRLIYYSQIVNDFQKGDIAEGYSVSREKKESFPLTVTSAQKNPTAFYLCASSSSGYNEQFFGPGTRLTVL.